This is a list of T cell receptor beta chains from one sample in a study of blood T cell repertoires in COVID-19. Generated by immunoSEQ multiplex PCR, the TCRdb table keeps only in-frame clones and is missing some. The table has around 130,000 clones, around 83% seen once. Material: PBMCs or T cells enriched from blood (not recorded which). Every receptor here comes from a man aged 25-45 years who had recovered from COVID-19. Each CDR3 is given with its conserved first and last residue. A D gene is named only where the DNA matches it firmly. A row's size may be missing; if present it is once, few, many or a size class.

>.|TRBD1|TRBV5-1|16|TRBJ1-6
CASKDERQGANSPLHF
TGCGCCAGCAAAGACGAAAGACAGGGGGCTAATTCACCCCTCCACTTT
>.|TRBD1|TRBV7-8|20|TRBJ2-4
CASSLAQGQPEQLAKNIQYF
TGTGCCAGCAGCTTAGCCCAGGGACAGCCCGAACAATTAGCCAAAAACATTCAGTACTTC
>.|.|TRBV5-8|16|TRBJ1-2
CASSPAGGVANYGYTF
TGTGCCAGCAGCCCAGCGGGCGGGGTGGCTAACTATGGCTACACCTTC
>.|TRBD1|TRBV12-3/TRBV12-4|13|TRBJ1-2
CASSLSGGLGYTF
TGTGCCAGCAGTTTATCAGGGGGCCTGGGCTACACCTTC
>.|TRBD1|TRBV10-3|14|TRBJ1-2
CAITQGQANYGYTF
TGTGCCATCACCCAGGGACAGGCTAACTATGGCTACACCTTC
>.|.|TRBV5-6|14|TRBJ1-5
CASSSRRADQPQHF
TGTGCCAGCAGCTCGCGGAGGGCCGATCAGCCCCAGCATTTT
>.|TRBD2|TRBV28|17|TRBJ2-1
CASSHPGLAGGYNEQFF
TGTGCCAGCAGCCATCCGGGACTAGCGGGAGGCTACAATGAGCAGTTCTTC
>.|TRBD2|TRBV9|20|TRBJ2-3
CASSVGSGLAGSPSTDTQYF
TGTGCCAGCAGCGTAGGGAGTGGACTAGCGGGATCCCCTAGCACAGATACGCAGTATTTT
>.|TRBD2|TRBV7-3|16|TRBJ2-1
CASSTQAGGRGNEQFF
TGTGCCAGCAGCACTCAAGCGGGAGGTCGGGGCAATGAGCAGTTCTTC
>.|TRBD1|TRBV19|13|TRBJ1-5
CASSDREYQPQHF
TGTGCCAGCTCGGACAGGGAATACCAGCCCCAGCATTTT
>.|.|TRBV21-1|16|TRBJ2-1
CASSPALAGFGYEQFF
TGTGCCAGCAGCCCCGCCCTAGCGGGGTTCGGCTATGAGCAGTTCTTC
>.|.|TRBV29-1|13|TRBJ1-1
CSVLQTGNTEAFF
TGCAGCGTCCTCCAGACAGGGAACACTGAAGCTTTCTTT
>once|TRBD2|TRBV24-1|16|TRBJ2-3
CATSEGLAGASDTQYF
TGTGCCACCAGTGAGGGACTAGCGGGAGCGTCAGATACGCAGTATTTT
>.|.|TRBV5-6|12|TRBJ2-3
CASSLPRDTQYF
TGTGCCAGCAGCCTACCAAGAGATACGCAGTATTTT
>.|TRBD1|TRBV5-1|15|TRBJ1-5
CASSLDPGGGQPQHF
TGCGCCAGCAGCTTGGATCCAGGGGGCGGTCAGCCCCAGCATTTT
>.|TRBD1|TRBV4-1|18|TRBJ1-6
CASSQVVYWTGGFSPLHF
TGCGCCAGCAGCCAAGTAGTGTACTGGACAGGGGGCTTTTCACCCCTCCACTTT
>.|.|TRBV29-1|15|TRBJ2-3
CSVEGAEGMTDTQYF
TGCAGCGTTGAAGGAGCGGAGGGAATGACAGATACGCAGTATTTT
>.|TRBD1|TRBV5-1|15|TRBJ1-5
CASSPDGQGFQPQHF
TGCGCCAGCAGCCCCGACGGACAGGGGTTCCAGCCCCAGCATTTT
>once|.|TRBV24-1|15|TRBJ1-2
CATSVLLWGPGGYTF
TGTGCCACCAGTGTCCTACTTTGGGGGCCGGGGGGCTACACCTTC
>.|.|TRBV11-3|13|TRBJ1-6
CASSQGADSPLHF
TGTGCCAGCAGCCAAGGGGCGGATTCACCCCTCCACTTT
>.|TRBD2|TRBV2|13|TRBJ2-3
CASRREGLWTQYF
TGTGCCAGCAGGCGGGAGGGCCTATGGACGCAGTATTTT
>.|.|TRBV19|13|TRBJ1-2
CASSIGPGLDYTF
TGTGCCAGTAGTATAGGTCCAGGGCTGGACTACACCTTC
>.|TRBD2|TRBV29-1|14|TRBJ2-7
CSVEAWREGYEQYF
TGCAGCGTTGAAGCTTGGCGGGAGGGCTACGAGCAGTACTTC
>.|TRBD2|TRBV7-9|14|TRBJ2-3
CASSPGGSWDTQYF
TGTGCCAGCAGCCCGGGGGGGTCATGGGATACGCAGTATTTT
>few|TRBD1|TRBV18|17|TRBJ2-7
CASSLRWPPGTGYEQYF
TGTGCCAGCTCACTACGATGGCCCCCCGGGACAGGGTACGAGCAGTACTTC
>.|TRBD2|TRBV7-9|15|TRBJ2-7
CASSPYSGKIYEQYF
TGTGCCAGCAGCCCCTATAGCGGGAAAATCTACGAGCAGTACTTC
>.|TRBD1|TRBV18|15|TRBJ1-5
CASSQDRGLGQPQHF
TGTGCCAGCTCACAAGACAGGGGGCTCGGTCAGCCCCAGCATTTT
>.|TRBD1|TRBV9|16|TRBJ1-2
CASSSWTGGANYGYTF
TGTGCCAGCAGCTCATGGACAGGAGGGGCTAACTATGGCTACACCTTC
>.|TRBD1|TRBV27|15|TRBJ1-1
CASRPETGLWTEAFF
TGTGCCAGCAGGCCCGAGACAGGGTTGTGGACTGAAGCTTTCTTT
>.|TRBD1|TRBV7-6|15|TRBJ2-1
CASSQGQGPDNEQFF
TGTGCCAGCAGCCAGGGACAGGGCCCCGACAATGAGCAGTTCTTC
>.|TRBD1|TRBV10-3|14|TRBJ2-1
CAIMGTGPNNEQFF
TGTGCCATCATGGGGACAGGGCCTAACAATGAGCAGTTCTTC
>.|.|TRBV3-1/TRBV3-2|15|TRBJ2-7
CASSQGLPGDYEQYF
TGTGCCAGCAGCCAAGGTTTACCAGGGGACTACGAGCAGTACTTC
>.|TRBD2|TRBV6-4|15|TRBJ2-3
CASSETSGGADTQYF
TGTGCCAGCAGTGAAACTAGCGGGGGGGCAGATACGCAGTATTTT
>.|.|TRBV19|15|TRBJ1-1
CASTFAQGLNTEAFF
TGTGCCAGTACTTTTGCACAGGGATTGAACACTGAAGCTTTCTTT
>.|.|TRBV5-1|15|TRBJ2-1
CASSFIAGGSNEQFF
TGCGCCAGCAGCTTCATAGCAGGAGGGAGCAATGAGCAGTTCTTC
>.|.|TRBV7-9|15|TRBJ2-5
CASSSPWTRQETQYF
TGTGCCAGCAGCTCCCCCTGGACACGCCAAGAGACCCAGTACTTC